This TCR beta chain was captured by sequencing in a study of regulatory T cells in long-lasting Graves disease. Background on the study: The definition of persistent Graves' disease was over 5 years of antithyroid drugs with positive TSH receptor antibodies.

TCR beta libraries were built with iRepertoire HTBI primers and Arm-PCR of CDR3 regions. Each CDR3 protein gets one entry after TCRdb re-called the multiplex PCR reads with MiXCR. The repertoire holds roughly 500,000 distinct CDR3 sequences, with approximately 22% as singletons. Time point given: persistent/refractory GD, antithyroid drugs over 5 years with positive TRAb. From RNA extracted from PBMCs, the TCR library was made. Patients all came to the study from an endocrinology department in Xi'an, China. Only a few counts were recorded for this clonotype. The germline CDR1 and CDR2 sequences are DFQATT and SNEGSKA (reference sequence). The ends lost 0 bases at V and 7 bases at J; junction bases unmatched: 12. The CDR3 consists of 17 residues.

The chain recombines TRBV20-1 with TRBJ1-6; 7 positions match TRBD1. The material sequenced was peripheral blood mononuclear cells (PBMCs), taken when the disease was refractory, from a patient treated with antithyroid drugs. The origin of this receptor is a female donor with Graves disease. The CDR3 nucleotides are TGCAGTGCTAGAGACCTACTTCGACAGGGCCGGAATTCACCCCTCCACTTT. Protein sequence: CSARDLLRQGRNSPLHF.